This T cell receptor (beta chain) is from a study of T-cell reconstitution after alpha-beta-depleted transplantation in children. Trimming cost V 2 bases and J 8 bases, with 9 bases left between them. The CDR3 runs to 13 residues. This clonotype was detected ten times or more. Unique molecular identifiers were incorporated into the prepared TCRbeta library. TCRdb ran MiXCR on the PCR reads and lists one entry per CDR3 protein. In the table there are 260,000 or so distinct CDR3 sequences, about 12% of which are singletons. The source of this sequence is a human donor who donated a stem cell graft to a child with acute lymphoblastic leukemia. V is TRBV12-3 or TRBV12-4 and J is TRBJ1-4; D might be TRBD1 (5 bases). Source: PBMCs from the stem cell graft donor, taken from the stem cell graft. As DNA, the CDR3 is TGTGCCAGCAGTTTATGGGACCTAGAAAAACTGTTTTTT. Translation gives CASSLWDLEKLFF.